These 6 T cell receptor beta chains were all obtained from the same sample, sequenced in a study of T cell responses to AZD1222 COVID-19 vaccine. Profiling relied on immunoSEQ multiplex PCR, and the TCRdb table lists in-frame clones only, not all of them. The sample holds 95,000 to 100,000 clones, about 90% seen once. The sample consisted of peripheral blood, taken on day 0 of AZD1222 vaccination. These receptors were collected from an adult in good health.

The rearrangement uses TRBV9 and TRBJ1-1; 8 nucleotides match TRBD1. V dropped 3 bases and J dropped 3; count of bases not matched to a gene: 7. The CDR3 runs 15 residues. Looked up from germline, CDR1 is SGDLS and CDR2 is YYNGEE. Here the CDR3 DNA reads TGTGCCAGCAGCGCTGACAGGGGTGGAGACACTGAAGCTTTCTTT. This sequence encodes CASSADRGGDTEAFF. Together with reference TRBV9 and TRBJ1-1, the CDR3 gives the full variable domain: DSGVTQTPKHLITATGQRVTLRCSPRSGDLSVYWYQQSLDQGLQFLIQYYNGEERAKGNILERFSAQQFPDLHSELNLSSLELGDSALYFCASSADRGGDTEAFFGQGTRLTVV.

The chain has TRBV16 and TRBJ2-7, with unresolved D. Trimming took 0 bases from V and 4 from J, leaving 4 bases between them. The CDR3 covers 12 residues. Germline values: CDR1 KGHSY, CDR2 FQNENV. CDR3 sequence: CASSQSTYEQYF. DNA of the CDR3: TGTGCCAGCAGCCAATCGACATACGAGCAGTACTTC.

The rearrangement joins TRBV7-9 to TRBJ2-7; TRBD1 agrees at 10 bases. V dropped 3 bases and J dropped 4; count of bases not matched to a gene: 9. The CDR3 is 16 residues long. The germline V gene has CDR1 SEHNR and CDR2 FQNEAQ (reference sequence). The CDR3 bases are TGTGCCAGCAGCTTCGCCGGGACAGGGGTCCCGTACGAGCAGTACTTC. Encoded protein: CASSFAGTGVPYEQYF. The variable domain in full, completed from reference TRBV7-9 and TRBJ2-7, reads DTGVSQNPRHKITKRGQNVTFRCDPISEHNRLYWYRQTLGQGPEFLTYFQNEAQLEKSRLLSDRFSAERPKGSFSTLEIQRTEQGDSAMYLCASSFAGTGVPYEQYFGPGTRLTVT.

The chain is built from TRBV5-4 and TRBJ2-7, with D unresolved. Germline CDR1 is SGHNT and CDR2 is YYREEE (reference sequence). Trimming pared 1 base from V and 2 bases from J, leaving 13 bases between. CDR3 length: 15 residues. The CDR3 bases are TGTGCCAGCAGCTTGTCTTCCGATACCACCTACGAGCAGTACTTC. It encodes CASSLSSDTTYEQYF.

CDR3 protein: CASRSDLGTGELFF. The CDR3, as DNA: TGTGCCAGCCGGTCTGATCTGGGCACCGGGGAGCTGTTTTTT. The chain carries TRBV2 and TRBJ2-2; D is undetermined. Germline values: CDR1 SNHLY, CDR2 FYNNEI. The CDR3 has 14 amino acids. V lost 8 bases and J 4 bases, leaving 14 bases between the germline ends.

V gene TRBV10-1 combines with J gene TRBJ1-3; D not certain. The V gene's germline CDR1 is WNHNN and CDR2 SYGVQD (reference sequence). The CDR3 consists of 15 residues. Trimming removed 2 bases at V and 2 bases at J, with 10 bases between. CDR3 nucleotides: TGCGCCAGCAGTGAGGGCAGCTCCACTGGAAACACCATATATTTT. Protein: CASSEGSSTGNTIYF.